This T cell receptor (beta chain) was sequenced for a study of T cell changes during pregnancy in multiple sclerosis. Sequencing was performed with immunoSEQ multiplex PCR; in TCRdb, only in-frame clones are kept and a portion is missing. The sample lists about 83,000 clones; about 95% were seen once. Trimming took 0 bases from V and 6 from J, leaving 6 bases between them. Germline V lookup: CDR1 MGHRA, CDR2 YSYEKL. This CDR3 has 12 residues. The V gene is TRBV4-1, the J gene TRBJ2-7, with D unclear. Sample: peripheral blood, taken in the second trimester of pregnancy. The clonotype originates from a female donor with multiple sclerosis, enrolled in a pregnancy study. The CDR3: CASSQDRGEQYF. In nucleotides, the CDR3 is TGCGCCAGCAGCCAAGATCGCGGCGAGCAGTACTTC.